The 8 T cell receptor beta chains listed next were all sequenced from one sample in a study of cytomegalovirus exposure and HLA in healthy donors. A multiplex PCR was run with 60 Vbeta primers and 13 Jbeta primers. The method was immunoSEQ multiplex PCR; TCRdb's version includes in-frame clones alone and lacks a portion of them. The table has more than 65,000 clones, 74% seen once. Input material: PBMCs. The receptors were sampled from a woman aged 55-70 years in good health and CMV-seropositive.

The chain is built from TRBV4-2 and TRBJ2-7, with 7 bases matching TRBD2. The CDR3 sequence is 16 residues long. After removal of 0 bases from V and 0 bases from J, the junction contained 5 bases not matched to a gene. The germline CDR1 and CDR2 sequences are LGHNA and YNFKEQ. This CDR3 is CASSQDLTSASYEQYF. DNA of the CDR3: TGTGCCAGCAGCCAAGATTTAACTAGCGCCTCCTACGAGCAGTACTTC.

The rearrangement uses TRBV15 and TRBJ1-3; the D is unclear. CDR1 is LNHNV and CDR2 is YYDKDF in the germline V gene (reference sequence). With 2 bases removed from V and 0 bases from J, the gap between germline ends came to 20 bases. The CDR3 totals 19 residues. The CDR3 loop reads CATSRPGGATATSGNTIYF. The DNA of the CDR3 is TGTGCCACCAGCAGACCCGGTGGAGCGACTGCAACCTCTGGAAACACCATATATTTT.

In its sample, this clone was seen once. The chain joins TRBV9 to TRBJ1-2; D is ambiguous. The germline gives CDR1 SGDLS, CDR2 YYNGEE. This CDR3 has 15 amino acids. V was clipped by 3 bases and J by 2 bases, with 14 bases between them. The CDR3 spells CASSAGATRNYGYTF. The CDR3 DNA reads as TGTGCCAGCAGCGCCGGAGCAACCCGAAACTATGGCTACACCTTC.

This clone was picked up one time. The V gene is TRBV2, the J gene TRBJ1-3; 8 bases are shared with TRBD1. Germline trimming cut 5 bases from V and 0 bases from J; bases unmatched to any gene: 6. Looked up from germline, CDR1 is SNHLY and CDR2 is FYNNEI. CDR3 length: 16 amino acids. DNA of the CDR3: TGTGCCAGCAGTTTGGACAGGGTAAACTCTGGAAACACCATATATTTT. Protein: CASSLDRVNSGNTIYF.

The V and J genes are TRBV6-6 and TRBJ1-2, with D maybe TRBD1 (5 bases). V was shortened by 6 bases and J by 0 bases, with 14 bases between the two germline ends. This CDR3 is 15 amino acids long. Germline V CDR1 and CDR2: MNHNY, SVGAGI (reference sequence). CDR3 amino acids: CASRDRGATNYGYTF. The CDR3 DNA is TGTGCCAGCAGAGACAGAGGAGCTACTAACTATGGCTACACCTTC.

The V gene is TRBV5-1, the J gene TRBJ2-5; TRBD1 matches at 7 bases. V shed 4 bases and J 4 bases; nucleotides not matched to a gene: 4. There are 13 residues in the CDR3. Germline lookup yields CDR1 SGHRS and CDR2 YFSETQ. In DNA, the CDR3 is TGCGCCAGCAGCCGCAACAGGGGAGAGACCCAGTACTTC. It specifies CASSRNRGETQYF.

This clone has a count of ten or more. This sequence joins TRBV2 and TRBJ2-7; 8 nucleotides line up with TRBD2. This CDR3 is 17 amino acids long. V dropped 5 bases and J dropped 0; count of bases not matched to a gene: 12. In germline, CDR1 is SNHLY, CDR2 FYNNEI. The CDR3 DNA is TGTGCCAGCAGTCCGGCCCATAGCGGGGAGAGCTCCTACGAGCAGTACTTC. Its translation is CASSPAHSGESSYEQYF.

This chain links TRBV18 with TRBJ1-5; 7 bases are shared with TRBD1. This CDR3 region has 15 residues. Looked up from germline, CDR1 is KGHSH and CDR2 is LQKENI. V lost 6 bases, J lost 7 bases, and 12 bases stayed unmatched. The DNA for the CDR3 is TGTGCCAGCTCGTCCGATTCAGGGGGTCGACAGCCCCAGCATTTT. This gives the protein CASSSDSGGRQPQHF.